This T cell receptor beta chain was identified during a study of Tregs in tolerant kidney transplant recipients. The CDR3 sequence is 13 residues long. Trimming left V 3 bases short and J 4 bases short, with 10 bases between. Germline-derived CDR1 and CDR2 are LGHNA and YSLEER. The protocol was immunoSEQ multiplex PCR, while the TCRdb copy is restricted to in-frame clones and leaves out a portion. Here the sample spans about 94,000 clones, roughly 93% being singletons. The sequence came from a human donor who received a combined kidney and bone marrow transplant. The specimen was CD4+ T cells from blood, collected before the transplant. V usage is TRBV4-3 and J usage is TRBJ2-7; D gene unclear. In DNA, the CDR3 is TGCGCCAGCAGCCACGGCTCGAGGTACGAGCAGTACTTC. This gives the protein CASSHGSRYEQYF.